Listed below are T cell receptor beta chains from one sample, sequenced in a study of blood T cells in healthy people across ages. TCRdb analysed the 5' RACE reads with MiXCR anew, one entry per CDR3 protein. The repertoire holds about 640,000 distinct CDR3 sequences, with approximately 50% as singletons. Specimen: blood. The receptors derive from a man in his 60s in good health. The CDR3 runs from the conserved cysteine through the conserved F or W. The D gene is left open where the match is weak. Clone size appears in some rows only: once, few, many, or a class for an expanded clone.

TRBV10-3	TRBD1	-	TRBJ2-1	CAISGSGTGTYNEQFF	TGTGCCATCAGTGGATCCGGGACAGGGACCTACAATGAGCAGTTCTTC
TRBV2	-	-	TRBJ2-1	CATSPWGSYNEQFF	TGTGCCACCTCCCCTTGGGGCTCCTACAATGAGCAGTTCTTC
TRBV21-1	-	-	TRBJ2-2	CASSRGGLRTGELFF	TGTGCCAGCAGCCGAGGAGGATTACGCACCGGGGAGCTGTTTTTT
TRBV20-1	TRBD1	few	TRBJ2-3	CSAWDRADTQYF	TGCAGTGCGTGGGACAGGGCTGATACGCAGTATTTT
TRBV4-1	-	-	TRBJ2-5	CASSQENRKETQYF	TGCGCCAGCAGCCAAGAGAACAGAAAAGAGACCCAGTACTTC
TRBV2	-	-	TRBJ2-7	CASSADYGPYEQYF	TGTGCCAGCAGTGCGGACTATGGACCCTACGAGCAGTACTTC
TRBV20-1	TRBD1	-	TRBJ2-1	CSARDGTGPFNEQFF	TGCAGTGCTAGAGACGGGACAGGGCCCTTTAATGAGCAGTTCTTC
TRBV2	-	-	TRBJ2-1	CASSEYRDHEQFF	TGTGCCAGCAGTGAATACAGGGACCATGAGCAGTTCTTC
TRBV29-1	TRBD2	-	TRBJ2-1	CSVKAGETQFF	TGCAGCGTGAAGGCGGGAGAGACCCAGTTCTTC
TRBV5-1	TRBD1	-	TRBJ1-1	CASSLAFPGQGPEAFF	TGCGCCAGCAGCTTGGCCTTTCCGGGACAGGGCCCTGAAGCTTTCTTT
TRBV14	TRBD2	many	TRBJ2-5	CASSLGLGETQYF	TGTGCCAGCAGCCTCGGACTAGGAGAGACCCAGTACTTC
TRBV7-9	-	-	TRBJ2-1	CASSIARWGVDEQFF	TGTGCCAGCAGCATAGCCCGGTGGGGGGTCGATGAGCAGTTCTTC
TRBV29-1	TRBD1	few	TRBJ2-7	CSVEEDRGPNEQYF	TGCAGCGTTGAAGAAGACAGGGGGCCGAACGAGCAGTACTTC
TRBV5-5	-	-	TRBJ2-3	CASSARDSDTQYF	TGTGCCAGCAGCGCCCGGGACTCTGATACGCAGTATTTT
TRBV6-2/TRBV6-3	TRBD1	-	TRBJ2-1	CASSYSEDRAYEQFF	TGTGCCAGCAGTTACTCGGAGGACAGGGCCTATGAGCAGTTCTTC
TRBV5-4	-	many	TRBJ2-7	CASSPGQRPYEQYF	TGTGCCAGCAGTCCGGGACAACGACCCTACGAGCAGTACTTC
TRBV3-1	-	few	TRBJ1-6	CASSQSEDYNSPLHF	TGTGCCAGCAGCCAATCTGAGGACTATAATTCACCCCTCCACTTT
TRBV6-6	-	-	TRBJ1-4	CASRPGTTNEKLFF	TGTGCCAGCAGGCCCGGAACTACTAATGAAAAACTGTTTTTT
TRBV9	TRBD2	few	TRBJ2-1	CASSGSGGASNEQFF	TGTGCCAGCAGCGGTAGCGGGGGCGCCTCCAATGAGCAGTTCTTC
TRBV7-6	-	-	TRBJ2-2	CASSLVLGELFF	TGTGCCAGCAGCTTAGTTCTCGGGGAGCTGTTTTTT
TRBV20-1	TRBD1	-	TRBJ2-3	CSAVDRGDGTDTQYF	TGCAGTGCCGTGGACAGGGGGGACGGCACAGATACGCAGTATTTT
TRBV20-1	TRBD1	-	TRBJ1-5	CSAGQGKNQPQHF	TGCAGTGCAGGACAGGGGAAAAATCAGCCCCAGCATTTT
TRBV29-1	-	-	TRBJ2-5	CSILLLGNSQETQYF	TGCAGCATCCTTCTGTTGGGGAACAGTCAAGAGACCCAGTACTTC
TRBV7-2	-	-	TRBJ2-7	CASSSSPGSYEQYF	TGTGCCAGCAGCTCGAGCCCAGGTTCCTACGAGCAGTACTTC
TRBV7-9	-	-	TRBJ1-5	CASSLMGTSNQPQHF	TGTGCCAGCAGCTTAATGGGGACCAGCAATCAGCCCCAGCATTTT
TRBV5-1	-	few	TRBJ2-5	CASSLPGYQETQYF	TGTGCCAGCAGCTTACCGGGGTACCAAGAGACCCAGTACTTC
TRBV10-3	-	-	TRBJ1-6	CAISESGVQGRNSPPHF	TGTGCCATCAGTGAGTCGGGAGTCCAAGGTCGGAATTCACCCCCCCACTTT
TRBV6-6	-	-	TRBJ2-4	CATGPAPLEIAKNIQYF	TGTGCCACCGGACCCGCGCCTCTAGAGATAGCCAAAAACATTCAGTACTTC
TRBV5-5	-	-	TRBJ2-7	CASSLRASNYEQYF	TGTGCCAGCAGCTTGCGCGCCAGTAACTACGAGCAGTACTTC
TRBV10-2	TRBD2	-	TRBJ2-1	CASSEGLASSYNEQFF	TGCGCCAGCAGTGAGGGACTAGCCAGCTCCTACAATGAGCAGTTCTTC
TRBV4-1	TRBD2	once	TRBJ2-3	CASSQRTSGAELGDTQYF	TGCGCCAGCAGCCAACGGACTAGCGGGGCGGAGTTGGGAGATACGCAGTATTTT
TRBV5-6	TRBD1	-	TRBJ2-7	CASSSGQGGPYNEQYF	TGTGCCAGCAGCTCAGGACAGGGAGGACCCTACAATGAGCAGTACTTC
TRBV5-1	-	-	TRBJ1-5	CASSVGGPNQPQHF	TGCGCCAGCAGCGTGGGAGGGCCCAATCAGCCCCAGCATTTT
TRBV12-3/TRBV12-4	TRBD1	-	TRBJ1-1	CASSPQGQGANTEAFF	TGTGCCAGCAGTCCCCAGGGACAGGGGGCGAACACTGAAGCTTTCTTT
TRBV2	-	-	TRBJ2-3	CASSARQGSTGLRTDTQYF	TGTGCCAGCAGCGCTCGACAGGGGTCTACGGGACTACGCACAGATACGCAGTATTTT
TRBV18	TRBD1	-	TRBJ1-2	CASSPPTGGSGYTF	TGTGCCAGCTCACCACCCACAGGGGGCAGTGGCTACACCTTC
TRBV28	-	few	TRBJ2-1	CASSRGTANSYNEQFF	TGTGCCAGCAGCCGGGGGACAGCTAATTCCTACAATGAGCAGTTCTTC
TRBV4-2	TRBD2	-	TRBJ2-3	CASSQAAGAHTDTQYF	TGTGCCAGCAGCCAAGCAGCGGGGGCCCACACAGATACGCAGTATTTT
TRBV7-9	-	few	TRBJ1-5	CASSSAGGNQPQHF	TGTGCCAGCAGCTCCGCCGGGGGCAATCAGCCCCAGCATTTT
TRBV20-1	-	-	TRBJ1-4	CSARSGYNEKLFF	TGCAGTGCTAGATCGGGGTATAATGAAAAACTGTTTTTT
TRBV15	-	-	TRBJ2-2	CATSPQTTNTGELFF	TGTGCCACCAGCCCGCAGACAACGAACACCGGGGAGCTGTTTTTT
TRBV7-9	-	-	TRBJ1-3	CASSPPGGASGNTIYF	TGTGCCAGCAGCCCCCCAGGAGGGGCTTCTGGAAACACCATATATTTT
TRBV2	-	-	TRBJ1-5	CASSGGDIGQPQHF	TGTGCCAGCAGTGGGGGAGACATTGGCCAGCCCCAGCATTTT
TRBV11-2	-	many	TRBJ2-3	CASSSSYGHTDTQYF	TGTGCCAGCAGCTCCTCTTACGGGCACACAGATACGCAGTATTTT
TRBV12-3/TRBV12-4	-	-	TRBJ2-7	CASRTRDLEQYF	TGTGCCAGCAGGACCCGGGATCTCGAGCAGTACTTC
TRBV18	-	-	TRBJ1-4	CASSARPVGEFGEKLFF	TGTGCCAGCTCAGCCCGTCCGGTTGGGGAATTTGGTGAAAAACTGTTTTTT
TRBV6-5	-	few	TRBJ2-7	CASSYSSTVYEQYF	TGTGCCAGCAGTTACTCGTCGACAGTCTACGAGCAGTACTTC
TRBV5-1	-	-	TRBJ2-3	CASSLGSPQDGDTQYF	TGCGCCAGCAGCTTGGGCAGCCCCCAGGATGGAGATACGCAGTATTTT
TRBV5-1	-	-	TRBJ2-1	CASSPGPNYNEQFF	TGCGCCAGCAGCCCCGGACCCAACTACAATGAGCAGTTCTTC
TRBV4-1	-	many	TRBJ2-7	CASSQEPGYLSYEQYF	TGCGCCAGCAGCCAAGAGCCGGGGTACCTCTCCTACGAGCAGTACTTC
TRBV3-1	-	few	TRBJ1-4	CASTTSRGTNEKLFF	TGTGCCAGCACCACTTCAAGGGGGACTAATGAAAAACTGTTTTTT
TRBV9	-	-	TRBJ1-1	CASSVGWGWELAEAFF	TGTGCCAGCAGCGTAGGATGGGGGTGGGAATTAGCTGAAGCTTTCTTT
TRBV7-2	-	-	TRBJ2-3	CASSLVLFSTDTQYF	TGTGCCAGCAGCTTAGTACTTTTTTCCACAGATACGCAGTATTTT
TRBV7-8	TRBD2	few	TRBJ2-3	CASSSDRGGTDTQYF	TGTGCCAGCAGTTCGGACCGGGGGGGCACAGATACGCAGTATTTT
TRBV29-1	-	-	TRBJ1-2	CSVEGTFANYGYTF	TGCAGCGTTGAGGGGACCTTTGCTAACTATGGCTACACCTTC
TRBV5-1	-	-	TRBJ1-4	CASSFQGLANEKLFF	TGCGCCAGCAGCTTTCAGGGGTTGGCTAATGAAAAACTGTTTTTT
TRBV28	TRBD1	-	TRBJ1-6	CASSLSDRAGSPLHF	TGTGCCAGCAGTCTCTCCGACAGGGCAGGCTCACCCCTCCACTTT
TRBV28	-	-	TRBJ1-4	CASKQGSEKLFF	TGTGCCAGCAAACAGGGAAGTGAAAAACTGTTTTTT
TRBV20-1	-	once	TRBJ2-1	CSATRQYNEQFF	TGCAGTGCCACACGCCAATACAATGAGCAGTTCTTC